This entry lists 24 T cell receptor beta chains sequenced from one sample in a study of blood T cell repertoires in COVID-19. Repertoires were generated with immunoSEQ multiplex PCR, while TCRdb's copy carries only in-frame clones and drops some. Among about 100,000 clones listed, around four fifths were seen once. Material for sequencing was peripheral blood. Receptor source: a human donor in a cohort sampled during active COVID-19.

The V call is TRBV14, the J call TRBJ2-2, with TRBD1 identical over 11 bases. Germline CDR1 is SGHDN and CDR2 is FVKESK. CDR3 length: 15 amino acids. Germline trimming cut 6 bases from V and 3 bases from J; bases unmatched to any gene: 3. Here the CDR3 reads CASRRTGGYTGELFF. The CDR3 DNA follows: TGTGCCAGCAGGCGGACAGGGGGCTACACCGGGGAGCTGTTTTTT.

This chain uses TRBV5-8 with TRBJ1-5; 12 nucleotides line up with TRBD1. The CDR3 covers 17 residues. The germline gives CDR1 SGHTS, CDR2 YDEGEE. V trimming: 3 bases; J trimming: 3 bases; junction bases outside the gene matches: 7. As DNA, the CDR3 is TGTGCCAGCAGCTCGGGGGGGACAGGGGGCATCAATCAGCCCCAGCATTTT. It codes for CASSSGGTGGINQPQHF.

A few counts support this clone. The gene calls are TRBV6-5 and TRBJ2-7, with 8 bases identical to TRBD2. This CDR3 region has 15 residues. After removal of 2 bases from V and 4 bases from J, the junction contained 7 bases not matched to a gene. Germline V gene lookup returns CDR1 MNHEY and CDR2 SVGAGI. CDR3 coding DNA: TGTGCCAGCAGTTACCAAGCGGGGGTCATGTACGAGCAGTACTTC. Translated, it gives CASSYQAGVMYEQYF.

The genes are TRBV6-2 or TRBV6-3 and TRBJ2-3, with D possibly matching TRBD1 (5 bases). Germline assignment: CDR1 MNHEY and CDR2 SVGEGT. This CDR3 contains 14 residues. Trimming pared 4 bases from V and 6 bases from J, leaving 14 bases between. The CDR3 bases are TGTGCCAGCAGTTTAGGTGGGGCCCGTGATACGCAGTATTTT. Translation gives CASSLGGARDTQYF.

V is TRBV6-2 or TRBV6-3 and J is TRBJ1-1, with D possibly being TRBD1 (5 bases). V was shortened by 6 bases and J by 5 bases, with 13 bases between the two germline ends. This CDR3 is built from 13 residues. Looked up from germline, CDR1 is MNHEY and CDR2 is SVGEGT. CDR3 nucleotide sequence: TGTGCCAGCAGCCCGGGGCGCAGAACTGAAGCTTTCTTT. Protein: CASSPGRRTEAFF.

The chain combines TRBV15 with TRBJ1-4, with 9 bases identical to TRBD1. The CDR3 is 15 amino acids. The junction had 10 bases not matched to a gene; V was cut back by 8 bases and J by 6 bases. Germline loops: CDR1 LNHNV, CDR2 YYDKDF (reference sequence). The CDR3 DNA reads as TGTGCCACCCGTCGGCAAGGGACAGGGCATGAAAAACTGTTTTTT. Amino acid sequence: CATRRQGTGHEKLFF.

The chain links TRBV18 to TRBJ2-4; TRBD1 might be the D (6 bases). The CDR3 has 16 residues. Trimming stripped 1 base from V and 0 bases from J, with 10 bases between. Germline V lookup: CDR1 KGHSH, CDR2 LQKENI. In DNA, the CDR3 is TGTGCCAGCTCACCACTCGCAGGGGTAGCCAAAAACATTCAGTACTTC. Its protein product is CASSPLAGVAKNIQYF.

The rearrangement joins TRBV28 to TRBJ2-4; D unclear. CDR3 size: 13 residues. Trimming pared 2 bases from V and 3 bases from J, leaving 5 bases between. Germline loops: CDR1 MDHEN, CDR2 SYDVKM. This CDR3 reads CASSLPSKNIQYF. As DNA, the CDR3 is TGTGCCAGCAGTTTACCCAGCAAAAACATTCAGTACTTC.

The V gene is TRBV4-3, the J gene TRBJ1-1; 9 nucleotides match TRBD1. The ends lost 3 bases at V and 4 bases at J; junction bases unmatched: 3. This CDR3 region has 14 residues. CDR1 is LGHNA, CDR2 YSLEER, per germline. CDR3 protein: CASSQGQGTTEAFF. The DNA of the CDR3 is TGCGCCAGCAGCCAGGGACAGGGTACCACTGAAGCTTTCTTT.

The chain joins TRBV5-4 to TRBJ2-7, with TRBD2 matching 10 bases. CDR3 length: 17 residues. The germline gives CDR1 SGHNT, CDR2 YYREEE (reference sequence). Trimming at V came to 1 base and at J to 7 bases, leaving 14 bases not matched to a gene. DNA of the CDR3: TGTGCCAGCAGCTTGACTAGCGGGGCAGGAATAGTTAGAGAGCAGTACTTC. Translated, it gives CASSLTSGAGIVREQYF.

The chain is built from TRBV7-8 and TRBJ2-3, with 8 positions matching TRBD2. CDR3 length: 17 residues. The germline V gene encodes CDR1 SGHVS and CDR2 FQNEAQ. The V segment lost 0 bases and the J segment 2 bases; nucleotides outside the gene matches: 7. The CDR3 region is CASSLAGSGGDTDTQYF. The CDR3 nucleotides read TGTGCCAGCAGCTTAGCTGGATCGGGGGGGGACACAGATACGCAGTATTTT.

The chain joins TRBV28 to TRBJ1-2, with D possibly being TRBD1 (6 bases). This CDR3 comprises 14 residues. Germline V lookup: CDR1 MDHEN, CDR2 SYDVKM. V was shortened by 1 base and J by 2 bases, with 8 bases between the two germline ends. DNA for the CDR3: TGTGCCAGCAGTTTATTAGGACAGAACTATGGCTACACCTTC. As protein: CASSLLGQNYGYTF.

The chain recombines TRBV23-1 with TRBJ2-7; 7 positions match TRBD1. TRBV23-1 is known as an ORF, though its function is uncertain. The CDR3 has 19 amino acids. Trimming at V came to 4 bases and at J to 2 bases, leaving 20 bases not matched to a gene. CDR3 sequence (DNA): TGCGCCAGCAGTCTTCCATCTCCGGGACAGCCTCTGATTGCCTACGAGCAGTACTTC. The encoded protein is CASSLPSPGQPLIAYEQYF.

The V call is TRBV24-1, the J call TRBJ1-4, with D tentatively TRBD1 (6 bases). Trimming removed 4 bases from V and 7 bases from J, with 18 bases in between. The germline V gene encodes CDR1 KGHDR and CDR2 SFDVKD. This CDR3 has 16 residues. The CDR3 reads CATSDHGQYMGEKLFF. DNA of the CDR3: TGTGCCACCAGTGACCACGGACAGTATATGGGTGAAAAACTGTTTTTT.

The chain links TRBV12-3 or TRBV12-4 to TRBJ2-3; 7 bases map to TRBD2. V dropped 3 bases and J dropped 10; count of bases not matched to a gene: 7. This CDR3 contains 13 residues. The CDR3 sequence is CASSFYLGGAQYF. CDR3 DNA sequence: TGTGCCAGCAGTTTCTATTTGGGGGGGGCGCAGTATTTT.

This chain joins TRBV21-1 and TRBJ1-5. TRBV21-1 represents a pseudogene. CDR3 size: 19 residues. In nucleotides, the CDR3 is TGTGCCAGCAGCAAAGAAGCGGGGTTGGCAGGGGCCCCCAATCAGCCCCAGCATTTT. Translated: CASSKEAGLAGAPNQPQHF.

The chain joins TRBV4-2 to TRBJ1-2, with D hard to call. In germline, CDR1 is LGHNA, CDR2 YNFKEQ. Trimming left V 4 bases short and J 3 bases short, with 21 bases between. The CDR3 loop spans 17 amino acids. The CDR3 sequence is CASSPLNTGGLDYGYTF. The CDR3, as DNA: TGTGCCAGCAGCCCCCTTAACACCGGAGGGTTGGACTATGGCTACACCTTC.

The CDR3: CANRDSMNTEAFF. The CDR3 nucleotides read TGTGCCAATAGGGACAGTATGAACACTGAAGCTTTCTTT. The chain employs TRBV10-3 and TRBJ1-1, with 7 bases aligning to TRBD1. The CDR3 spans 13 residues. CDR1 is ENHRY and CDR2 is SYGVKD in the germline V gene. Trimming took 10 bases from V and 0 from J; bases not matched to a gene: 5.

The chain links TRBV5-1 to TRBJ1-3; perhaps TRBD1 as D (5 bases). V dropped 5 bases and J dropped 0 bases, with 15 bases sitting between them. CDR1 SGHRS and CDR2 YFSETQ come from the germline V gene. This CDR3 is 16 amino acids long. CDR3 amino acids: CASSRGSLPSGNTIYF. The CDR3 coding sequence is TGCGCCAGCAGTAGGGGCAGTCTTCCCTCTGGAAACACCATATATTTT.

The chain is built from TRBV12-1 and TRBJ1-1; the DNA was not used to check the table's D call, TRBD1. TRBV12-1 is a pseudogene. This CDR3 has 15 residues. Here the CDR3 reads CASSFQRQGPNEAFF. The CDR3 DNA sequence: TGTGCCAGCAGCTTCCAACGACAGGGGCCAAATGAAGCTTTCTTT.

The chain joins TRBV19 to TRBJ2-3; 9 nucleotides align to TRBD1. The V gene end was trimmed by 10 bases and the J gene end by 2 bases; junction bases not matched to a gene: 7. Germline CDR1 and CDR2: LNHDA and SQIVND (reference sequence). The CDR3 spans 14 residues. Here the CDR3 reads CATRDRATTDTQYF. The CDR3 DNA follows: TGTGCCACTAGGGACAGGGCCACCACAGATACGCAGTATTTT.

V is TRBV7-2 and J is TRBJ2-5; TRBD1 might be the D (6 bases). This CDR3 region has 16 residues. The germline V gene encodes CDR1 SGHTA and CDR2 FQGNSA. The V end lost 6 bases, the J end lost 2 bases, and 19 bases lay between the germline ends. DNA of the CDR3: TGTGCCAGCAGGGGGCAGGGGACGAGGACACAAGAGACCCAGTACTTC. Residues: CASRGQGTRTQETQYF.

The chain carries TRBV2 and TRBJ1-2; D is undetermined. CDR3 length: 13 residues. Between the trimmed V and J ends, which lost 8 bases and 8 bases, there was a span of 18 bases. Germline CDR1 and CDR2: SNHLY and FYNNEI. CDR3 nucleotide sequence: TGTGCCAGCCGACTTCAACCGCTAGGAGGCTACACCTTC. The encoded protein is CASRLQPLGGYTF.

V usage is TRBV24-1 and J usage is TRBJ2-3; the D is unclear. Germline V CDR1 and CDR2: KGHDR, SFDVKD. Trimming removed 3 bases at V and 6 bases at J, with 9 bases between. The CDR3 covers 13 residues. This CDR3 is CATSDPPVDTQYF. The CDR3 coding sequence is TGTGCCACCAGTGATCCTCCTGTGGATACGCAGTATTTT.